Shown below are 25 T cell receptor beta chains from a single sample sequenced in a study of control samples from healthy donors and cancer patients. The assay was immunoSEQ multiplex PCR, and TCRdb's table has in-frame clones only and misses some. The sample includes fewer than 200,000 clones, 85% to 90% of them seen just once. What was sequenced was blood. All receptors derive from a woman under 40 in good health.

The chain has TRBV6-4 and TRBJ1-2; no reliable D call. V was cut by 8 bases and J by 0 bases, with 10 bases left in between. Per germline, CDR1 MRHNA and CDR2 SNTAGT. CDR3 length equals 13 residues. The DNA for the CDR3 is TGTGCCAGCTCGGGCGGACCTAACTATGGCTACACCTTC. Translating it yields CASSGGPNYGYTF.

This clone was counted once. The rearrangement links TRBV6-5 to TRBJ1-1, with no clear D. The V end was cut by 0 bases, the J end by 1 base, with 12 bases between. The CDR3 loop spans 16 amino acids. Germline-derived CDR1 and CDR2 are MNHEY and SVGAGI. In DNA, the CDR3 is TGTGCCAGCAGTTACTCGAGAAGTAGCCCGAACACTGAAGCTTTCTTT. This encodes CASSYSRSSPNTEAFF.

V is TRBV6-5 and J is TRBJ1-1; TRBD1 agrees at 7 bases. CDR1 MNHEY and CDR2 SVGAGI come from the germline V gene. The CDR3 sequence is 13 residues long. J was trimmed by 2 bases and V by 10 bases; bases with no gene match: 7. The CDR3 loop reads CATTRDSNTEAFF. CDR3 nucleotides: TGTGCCACCACCAGGGACAGTAACACTGAAGCTTTCTTT.

This chain links TRBV10-3 with TRBJ1-2, with D perhaps matching TRBD1 (6 bases). Per germline, CDR1 ENHRY and CDR2 SYGVKD. The CDR3 extends over 15 amino acids. Trimming shortened V by 3 bases and J by 7 bases, and 18 bases separated the two germline ends. The CDR3 DNA is TGTGCCATCAGTGATGACGGCAGGGGAAGTGGTGGCTACACCTTC. Amino acid sequence: CAISDDGRGSGGYTF.

This sequence joins TRBV11-1 and TRBJ2-2, with TRBD2 as a possible D gene (5 bases). The CDR3 contains 14 residues. Looked up from germline, CDR1 is SGHAT and CDR2 is FQDESV (reference sequence). CDR3 DNA: TGTGCGGCCGGGGTACCCTCGAACACCGGGGAGCTGTTTTTT. It codes for CAAGVPSNTGELFF.

V is TRBV2 and J is TRBJ2-2; 9 bases map to TRBD2. The V gene end was trimmed by 6 bases and the J gene end by 6 bases; junction bases not matched to a gene: 5. The CDR3 loop spans 14 amino acids. Germline assignment: CDR1 SNHLY and CDR2 FYNNEI. CDR3 sequence: CASRSSGIAGELFF. The CDR3 DNA is TGTGCCAGCAGGTCTAGCGGGATCGCCGGGGAGCTGTTTTTT.

The chain uses TRBV11-2 and TRBJ1-2; 7 positions match TRBD1. Germline trimming cut 2 bases from V and 5 bases from J; bases unmatched to any gene: 2. This CDR3 has 13 residues. Germline V CDR1 and CDR2: SGHAT, FQNNGV. The CDR3: CASSLTGEYGYTF. DNA for the CDR3: TGTGCCAGCAGCTTAACAGGGGAGTATGGCTACACCTTC.

J is TRBJ2-7 and V is TRBV13; maybe TRBD1 (5 bases). The germline V gene has CDR1 PRHDT and CDR2 FYEKMQ (reference sequence). Trimming left V 3 bases short and J 5 bases short, with 14 bases between. CDR3 size: 14 residues. DNA of the CDR3: TGTGCCAGCAGCTTGGGGCTTAAACCCCACGAGCAGTACGTC. Translation: CASSLGLKPHEQYV.

Worth noting for this clone: The same CDR3 arises from other DNA sequences in this sample as well. The chain is built from TRBV2 and TRBJ1-1, with a possible D match to TRBD1 (5 bases). The CDR3 length is 13 residues. Germline assignment: CDR1 SNHLY and CDR2 FYNNEI. Trimming stripped 4 bases from V and 2 bases from J, with 8 bases between. CDR3 sequence: CASSVQGNTEAFF. Here the CDR3 DNA reads TGTGCCAGCAGTGTGCAGGGAAACACTGAAGCTTTCTTT.

In regard to this clone: The sample holds other DNA sequences that translate to the same CDR3. The V and J genes are TRBV3-1 (or the pseudogene TRBV3-2) and TRBJ1-2; the D gene is possibly TRBD1 (5 bases). This CDR3 contains 12 residues. Per the germline V gene, CDR1 is LGHDT and CDR2 is YNNKEL (reference sequence). The V end was cut by 1 base, the J end by 8 bases, with 8 bases between. The CDR3 here is CASSQGRVGYTF. Written as DNA, the CDR3 is TGTGCCAGCAGCCAAGGCAGGGTAGGCTACACCTTC.

V usage is TRBV2 and J usage is TRBJ2-4, with D perhaps given as TRBD1 or TRBD2 (6 bases each). Trimming cost V 8 bases and J 8 bases, with 16 bases left between them. Germline CDR1 reads SNHLY; CDR2 reads FYNNEI. The CDR3 is 13 residues long. The CDR3 nucleotides are TGTGCCAGCGGATTTAACAGGGAGGACATTCAGTACTTC. Protein sequence: CASGFNREDIQYF.

This rearrangement joins TRBV4-1 to TRBJ2-1; D assignment may be TRBD1 or TRBD2 (5 bases each). V lost 0 bases and J lost 4, with 10 bases in between. This CDR3 is built from 15 residues. The germline gives CDR1 MGHRA, CDR2 YSYEKL. The CDR3 DNA follows: TGCGCCAGCAGCCAAGACTTAGGGGAGTACAATGAGCAGTTCTTC. As protein: CASSQDLGEYNEQFF.

The V and J genes are TRBV7-2 and TRBJ2-1, with 10 positions matching TRBD2. The junction had 2 bases not matched to a gene; V was cut back by 2 bases and J by 4 bases. Germline V lookup: CDR1 SGHTA, CDR2 FQGNSA. This CDR3 comprises 15 residues. CDR3 sequence reads: CASSLTSGAYNEQFF. The CDR3 coding sequence is TGTGCCAGCAGCTTAACTAGCGGGGCATACAATGAGCAGTTCTTC.

The V and J genes are TRBV27 and TRBJ2-7; D gene unclear. Germline V gene data show CDR1 as MNHEY and CDR2 as SMNVEV (reference sequence). The V gene lost 2 bases and the J gene lost 2 bases, with 13 bases spanning the gap. The length of the CDR3 is 15 residues. CDR3 DNA sequence: TGTGCCAGCAGTTTAAGGGCAGTCGCACCCTACGAGCAGTACTTC. This gives the protein CASSLRAVAPYEQYF.

The chain employs TRBV19 and TRBJ2-3; 9 bases map to TRBD1. The V segment lost 3 bases and the J segment 6 bases; nucleotides outside the gene matches: 7. Germline V gene data show CDR1 as LNHDA and CDR2 as SQIVND (reference sequence). The CDR3 totals 15 residues. CDR3 in amino acids: CASSIGTGKLDTQYF. CDR3 nucleotides: TGTGCCAGTAGTATCGGGACAGGGAAGCTGGATACGCAGTATTTT.

The V gene is TRBV5-1, the J gene TRBJ2-3, with D tentatively TRBD1 (6 bases). The V end was cut by 5 bases, the J end by 2 bases, with 18 bases between. This CDR3 has 16 residues. Germline CDR1 reads SGHRS; CDR2 reads YFSETQ. CDR3 loop: CASSYIGGQLTDTQYF. The CDR3 DNA reads TGCGCCAGCAGTTACATAGGGGGTCAGCTCACAGATACGCAGTATTTT.

V and J are TRBV30 and TRBJ2-5, with TRBD2 matching over 13 bases. Germline V gives CDR1 GTSNPN, CDR2 SVGIG (reference sequence). V gave up 2 bases and J gave up 7 bases; unmatched junction bases: 7. There are 15 residues in the CDR3. The CDR3 DNA reads as TGTGCCTGGAGTCCCGGGACTAGCGGGGTGGCGACCCAGTACTTC. It codes for CAWSPGTSGVATQYF.

The chain links TRBV11-2 to TRBJ1-5; tentative D call: TRBD1 (6 bases). The V and J ends lost 0 bases and 2 bases respectively, with 8 bases between them. CDR1 is SGHAT and CDR2 is FQNNGV in the germline V gene. The CDR3 has 15 amino acids. CDR3 residues: CASSLDRGGNQPQHF. For the CDR3, the DNA is TGTGCCAGCAGCTTAGACAGGGGCGGCAATCAGCCCCAGCATTTT.

In its sample, this clone was seen once. The chain uses TRBV5-4 and TRBJ2-5, with no clear D. The germline V gene has CDR1 SGHNT and CDR2 YYREEE (reference sequence). The CDR3 runs 13 residues. The V end lost 0 bases, the J end lost 3 bases, and 6 bases lay between the germline ends. The CDR3: CASSLGSEETQYF. The CDR3 bases are TGTGCCAGCAGCTTGGGCAGTGAAGAGACCCAGTACTTC.

The chain is built from TRBV9 and TRBJ2-2; D might be TRBD1 (6 bases). The germline V gene has CDR1 SGDLS and CDR2 YYNGEE. Between the trimmed V and J ends, which lost 5 bases and 3 bases, there was a span of 23 bases. The CDR3 is 18 residues long. CDR3 nucleotide sequence: TGTGCCAGCAGAATACAGGGAAGACCTAGACCGGACACCGGGGAGCTGTTTTTT. It encodes CASRIQGRPRPDTGELFF.

The chain is built from TRBV11-1 and TRBJ2-3; a weak D match, TRBD2 (6 bases). CDR1 SGHAT and CDR2 FQDESV come from the germline V gene (reference sequence). The CDR3 has 13 amino acids. V was cut by 4 bases and J by 4 bases, with 9 bases left in between. For the CDR3, the DNA is TGTGCCAGCAGCTGGAGGGGTCCAGATACGCAGTATTTT. It encodes CASSWRGPDTQYF.

The chain uses TRBV29-1 and TRBJ2-7; 8 nucleotides agree with TRBD2. In germline, CDR1 is SQVTM, CDR2 ANQGSEA. Trimming at V came to 1 base and at J to 0 bases, leaving 5 bases not matched to a gene. CDR3 length equals 15 residues. CDR3 DNA sequence: TGCAGCGTTGAAGGGCTTCGGGAGGGCTCCTACGAGCAGTACTTC. This translates into CSVEGLREGSYEQYF.

The CDR3 sequence is CASRENRGLGLAQHF. CDR3 coding DNA: TGTGCCAGCAGGGAGAACAGGGGACTGGGTTTGGCCCAGCATTTT. This sequence joins TRBV6-5 and TRBJ1-5; 7 bases map to TRBD1. The ends lost 6 bases at V and 11 bases at J; junction bases unmatched: 16. The CDR3 consists of 15 residues. The germline V gene encodes CDR1 MNHEY and CDR2 SVGAGI.

The rearrangement uses TRBV9 and TRBJ2-3, with D maybe TRBD2 (7 bases). V was cut by 0 bases and J by 6 bases, with 17 bases left in between. The CDR3 extends over 16 amino acids. Germline CDR1 is SGDLS and CDR2 is YYNGEE. DNA for the CDR3: TGTGCCAGCAGCGTAGCGGTGGGGGGGCCGCGGGATACGCAGTATTTT. Translation gives CASSVAVGGPRDTQYF.

V and J are TRBV7-9 and TRBJ2-3; 11 bases are shared with TRBD2. Germline V gives CDR1 SEHNR, CDR2 FQNEAQ (reference sequence). CDR3 length: 19 residues. V shed 4 bases and J 5 bases; nucleotides not matched to a gene: 17. The DNA of the CDR3 is TGTGCCAGCAGCTCCAGAAGCTCCTTTGTAGCGGGGGGGTTAGATACGCAGTATTTT. Protein: CASSSRSSFVAGGLDTQYF.